This TCR beta chain derives from a study of T cell responses to AZD1222 COVID-19 vaccine. The CDR3 length is 13 residues. Trimming removed 7 bases from V and 3 bases from J, with 13 bases in between. Looked up from germline, CDR1 is MDHEN and CDR2 is SYDVKM. Sequencing was performed with immunoSEQ multiplex PCR; in TCRdb, only in-frame clones are kept and a portion is missing. The table includes 120,000 or so clones, approximately 92% detected once. The chain has TRBV28 and TRBJ2-7; D is undetermined. This TCR was recovered from an adult in good health. Specimen: peripheral blood, collected on day 0 of AZD1222 vaccination. CDR3 loop: CASNHPKGYEQYF. The CDR3 DNA sequence: TGTGCCAGCAATCACCCCAAGGGCTACGAGCAGTACTTC. Based on the CDR3 plus reference TRBV28 and TRBJ2-7, the full variable domain is DVKVTQSSRYLVKRTGEKVFLECVQDMDHENMFWYRQDPGLGLRLIYFSYDVKMKEKGDIPEGYSVSREKKERFSLILESASTNQTSMYLCASNHPKGYEQYFGPGTRLTVT.